Below are 29 T cell receptor beta chains sequenced from a single sample in a study of T-cell reconstitution after alpha-beta-depleted transplantation in children. It was with unique molecular identifiers that the TCRbeta library was prepared. TCRdb fed the PCR reads into MiXCR, producing one record per CDR3 protein. The table includes around 190,000 distinct CDR3 sequences, 5.5% to 7% detected once. Material: PBMCs, obtained before TCRalphabeta/CD19-depleted stem cell transplant. These receptors were taken from a boy aged 2 to 10 with acute lymphoblastic leukemia, due to receive a stem cell transplant.

J is TRBJ1-5 and V is TRBV24-1, with TRBD1 identical over 7 bases. V lost 3 bases and J lost 5; bases outside the gene matches: 9. This CDR3 comprises 16 residues. Germline-derived CDR1 and CDR2 are KGHDR and SFDVKD. The DNA for the CDR3 is TGTGCCACCAGTGATGCCGGGACAGCTTCTTATCAGCCCCAGCATTTT. It translates to CATSDAGTASYQPQHF.

The sample holds many counts of this clonotype. The chain has TRBV12-3 or TRBV12-4 and TRBJ2-3, with D perhaps matching TRBD2 (6 bases). V shed 7 bases and J shed 1 base, with 15 bases lying between them. This CDR3 spans 15 amino acids. The CDR3 DNA sequence: TGTGCCAGCACCTACGGGGCTAGCGGCACAGATACGCAGTATTTT. Translating gives CASTYGASGTDTQYF.

This clonotype came up many times. V and J are TRBV10-2 and TRBJ2-2, with D possibly TRBD1 on 6 matching bases. Germline V lookup: CDR1 WSHSY, CDR2 SAAADI. Between the trimmed V and J ends, which lost 8 bases and 6 bases, there was a span of 10 bases. CDR3 length: 12 amino acids. CDR3 protein: CASQQGSGELFF. DNA of the CDR3: TGCGCCAGCCAACAGGGTTCCGGGGAGCTGTTTTTT.

This clonotype appeared a few times. The rearrangement uses TRBV20-1 and TRBJ1-5; 8 bases map to TRBD1. The CDR3 extends over 13 amino acids. The J segment lost 5 bases and the V segment lost 3 bases, leaving 3 bases of the junction unmatched. Germline V gene data show CDR1 as DFQATT and CDR2 as SNEGSKA (reference sequence). The CDR3 DNA follows: TGCAGTGCTAGTCCAGGGGGCGATCAGCCCCAGCATTTT. Translated: CSASPGGDQPQHF.

In this sample, this clonotype turned up many times. The chain joins TRBV4-3 to TRBJ2-1; 9 bases are a match to TRBD2. The CDR3 runs to 16 residues. V lost 1 base and J lost 9; bases outside the gene matches: 10. Germline V gives CDR1 LGHNA, CDR2 YSLEER. The CDR3 DNA reads as TGCGCCAGCAGCCAAGGGGCGGGGGGGCTCTCCGGTGAGCAGTTCTTC. It encodes CASSQGAGGLSGEQFF.

This clonotype is categorized as medium-sized. The J gene is TRBJ2-1, the V gene TRBV29-1; D is undetermined. The germline V gene encodes CDR1 SQVTM and CDR2 ANQGSEA. The V gene lost 4 bases and the J gene lost 8 bases, with 15 bases spanning the gap. This CDR3 comprises 13 residues. CDR3 coding DNA: TGCAGCGTTGCTGGGTCAGCAAACGATGAGCAGTTCTTC. This translates into CSVAGSANDEQFF.

This clonotype has a count of ten or more. The V and J genes are TRBV6-1 and TRBJ2-3; TRBD2 agrees at 12 bases. This CDR3 spans 16 amino acids. Germline values: CDR1 MNHNS, CDR2 SASEGT. V dropped 5 bases and J dropped 2; count of bases not matched to a gene: 5. CDR3 bases: TGTGCCAGCAGTAAGGGACTAGCGGGTTCCACAGATACGCAGTATTTT. Translating gives CASSKGLAGSTDTQYF.

The gene calls are TRBV28 and TRBJ2-5; the D is unclear. CDR1 is MDHEN and CDR2 is SYDVKM in the germline V gene. This CDR3 contains 16 residues. V dropped 1 base and J dropped 1 base, with 13 bases sitting between them. CDR3 sequence (DNA): TGTGCCAGCAGTTTATATCTCGAAGAATTCCAAGAGACCCAGTACTTC. It is translated as CASSLYLEEFQETQYF.

The chain uses TRBV28 and TRBJ2-7, with D unresolved. The CDR3 is 12 residues long. Germline V gene sequence: CDR1 MDHEN, CDR2 SYDVKM. V lost 6 bases and J 4 bases, leaving 10 bases between the germline ends. CDR3 residues: CASSYGPYEQYF. Written as DNA, the CDR3 is TGTGCCAGCAGCTACGGCCCTTACGAGCAGTACTTC.

The table lists this clonotype with many counts. The V call is TRBV3-1, the J call TRBJ1-3; D remains ambiguous. The germline V gene has CDR1 LGHDT and CDR2 YNNKEL (reference sequence). The CDR3 runs 12 residues. Trimming pared 1 base from V and 2 bases from J, leaving 0 bases between. The CDR3 sequence: CASSQAGNTIYF. The CDR3 DNA reads TGTGCCAGCAGCCAAGCTGGAAACACCATATATTTT.

This clonotype was seen a handful of times. The CDR3, as DNA: TGTGCCAGCAGCCTCGGTTCAGCAGGGGTTCCCACAGATACGCAGTATTTT. Translated: CASSLGSAGVPTDTQYF. J is TRBJ2-3 and V is TRBV5-5; perhaps TRBD1 as D (6 bases). The germline V gene encodes CDR1 SGHKS and CDR2 YYEKEE (reference sequence). Trimming left V 4 bases short and J 2 bases short, with 20 bases between. The CDR3 runs to 17 residues.

This clonotype occurred many times. V gene TRBV28 combines with J gene TRBJ2-2; 7 bases are shared with TRBD1. Germline V gives CDR1 MDHEN, CDR2 SYDVKM. With V trimmed by 4 bases and J by 5 bases, 7 bases remained unmatched. This CDR3 contains 15 residues. CDR3 nucleotide sequence: TGTGCCAGCAGTTCTGGACAGGCCGGTACCGGGGAGCTGTTTTTT. Translated, it gives CASSSGQAGTGELFF.

The chain employs TRBV10-3 and TRBJ2-5; 9 nucleotides agree with TRBD1. The length of the CDR3 is 14 residues. Trimming at V came to 10 bases and at J to 2 bases, leaving 8 bases not matched to a gene. The V gene's germline CDR1 is ENHRY and CDR2 SYGVKD. The CDR3 sequence: CATQQGAQQETQYF. The CDR3 region has the DNA TGTGCCACCCAACAGGGGGCCCAACAAGAGACCCAGTACTTC.

The V and J genes are TRBV9 and TRBJ2-7, with TRBD1 as a possible D gene (7 bases). CDR3 length: 14 residues. From germline, CDR1 is SGDLS and CDR2 YYNGEE. Trimming pared 5 bases from V and 5 bases from J, leaving 17 bases between. CDR3 protein: CASSPGRQGDEQYF. For the CDR3, the DNA is TGTGCCAGCAGTCCAGGGAGGCAGGGGGACGAGCAGTACTTC.

This clonotype came up many times. The chain carries TRBV29-1 and TRBJ2-5; 10 bases match TRBD2. Germline CDR1 reads SQVTM; CDR2 reads ANQGSEA. This CDR3 contains 15 residues. After removal of 3 bases from V and 0 bases from J, the junction contained 4 bases not matched to a gene. CDR3 DNA: TGCAGCGTTGACCGGCTAGCGGGGGACCAAGAGACCCAGTACTTC. This translates into CSVDRLAGDQETQYF.

The gene calls are TRBV7-9 and TRBJ2-6; either TRBD1 or TRBD2 may fit D (5 bases each). This CDR3 is 17 amino acids long. V was cut by 5 bases and J by 0 bases, with 14 bases left in between. Germline assignment: CDR1 SEHNR and CDR2 FQNEAQ (reference sequence). This CDR3 is CASSLGDWDSGANVLTF. The CDR3 DNA reads TGTGCCAGCAGCCTGGGGGATTGGGACTCTGGGGCCAACGTCCTGACTTTC.

The chain employs TRBV7-3 and TRBJ2-5; 8 bases align to TRBD2. J was trimmed by 0 bases and V by 8 bases; bases with no gene match: 20. Germline assignment: CDR1 SGHTA and CDR2 FQGTGA. The CDR3 covers 19 residues. The CDR3 here is CASPVCSAGGPSYQETQYF. The CDR3, as DNA: TGTGCCAGCCCTGTGTGCTCGGCGGGGGGCCCTTCATACCAAGAGACCCAGTACTTC.

This clonotype was observed many times. This rearrangement joins TRBV27 to TRBJ1-2; D remains unclear. The CDR3 runs 15 residues. CDR1 and CDR2 from the germline V gene are MNHEY and SMNVEV (reference sequence). V shed 5 bases and J shed 10 bases, with 23 bases lying between them. CDR3 sequence: CASSIKPQTFQTYTF. CDR3 bases: TGTGCCAGCAGTATAAAACCCCAGACGTTCCAAACCTACACCTTC.

The rearrangement uses TRBV9 and TRBJ2-7, with D tentatively TRBD1 (6 bases). The V gene lost 0 bases and the J gene lost 2 bases, with 12 bases spanning the gap. This CDR3 is built from 15 residues. Per the germline V gene, CDR1 is SGDLS and CDR2 is YYNGEE. CDR3 sequence: CASSVGGTPTYEQYF. In nucleotides, the CDR3 is TGTGCCAGCAGCGTAGGGGGGACACCCACCTACGAGCAGTACTTC.

There are many counts of this clonotype. The rearrangement joins TRBV12-3 or TRBV12-4 to TRBJ1-1; D unresolved. Trimming removed 3 bases at V and 2 bases at J, with 10 bases between. The CDR3 consists of 14 residues. The CDR3 sequence is CASSFKVPNTEAFF. CDR3 sequence (DNA): TGTGCCAGCAGTTTCAAGGTGCCAAACACTGAAGCTTTCTTT.

The V call is TRBV4-2, the J call TRBJ2-3; D unclear. From germline, CDR1 is LGHNA and CDR2 YNFKEQ. V was pared by 4 bases and J by 6 bases, with 11 bases between. The CDR3 consists of 13 residues. The CDR3 bases are TGTGCCAGCAGCCTCGCTAGTGGGGATACGCAGTATTTT. Its translation is CASSLASGDTQYF.

Turning to this clonotype: Just one base apart from a much larger clone, this may be a read error. The rearrangement uses TRBV20-1 and TRBJ1-4; a weak D match, TRBD1 (6 bases). V was shortened by 1 base and J by 13 bases, with 13 bases between the two germline ends. The CDR3 covers 12 residues. Germline V gives CDR1 DFQATT, CDR2 SNEGSKA (reference sequence). The CDR3 here is CSARVIRGRLFF. For the CDR3, the DNA is TGCAGTGCTAGAGTGATCAGGGGAAGACTGTTTTTT.

This clonotype has at least ten counts. This rearrangement joins TRBV6-2 or TRBV6-3 to TRBJ2-5; tentatively, D is TRBD2 (5 bases). V lost 10 bases and J 9 bases, leaving 18 bases between the germline ends. This CDR3 is 12 amino acids long. CDR1 MNHEY and CDR2 SVGEGT come from the germline V gene. CDR3 protein: CATSLGARAQYF. The CDR3, as DNA: TGTGCCACCTCCTTAGGAGCGAGGGCCCAGTACTTC.

The sample holds a few counts of this clonotype. This CDR3 is CASSLAGTGSYEQYF. The CDR3 DNA reads as TGTGCCAGCAGCTTAGCGGGGACAGGGAGCTACGAGCAGTACTTC. The chain employs TRBV7-2 and TRBJ2-7; 9 bases match TRBD1. The CDR3 spans 15 residues. Unmatched junction bases numbered 3, after V lost 0 bases and J lost 3 bases. The germline V gene has CDR1 SGHTA and CDR2 FQGNSA.

The table lists this clonotype with many counts. V is TRBV9 and J is TRBJ2-4; 10 bases are a match to TRBD2. CDR1 is SGDLS, CDR2 YYNGEE, per germline. Trimming cost V 1 base and J 5 bases; bases outside gene matches: 12. The CDR3 sequence is 18 residues long. DNA of the CDR3: TGTGCCAGCAGCGTAAACCCCCTGCTAGCGGGGGACCAAAACATTCAGTACTTC. Protein sequence: CASSVNPLLAGDQNIQYF.

This clonotype was observed many times. The chain has TRBV3-1 and TRBJ1-5, with D possibly being TRBD1 (5 bases). Per the germline V gene, CDR1 is LGHDT and CDR2 is YNNKEL (reference sequence). Trimming removed 1 base from V and 6 bases from J, with 10 bases in between. The CDR3 runs 14 residues. For the CDR3, the DNA is TGTGCCAGCAGCCAAGGGAGGGGCAGTCAGCCCCAGCATTTT. The encoded protein is CASSQGRGSQPQHF.

The sample holds many counts of this clonotype. The chain couples TRBV27 to TRBJ2-7; 14 bases line up with TRBD2. The ends lost 5 bases at V and 5 bases at J; junction bases unmatched: 11. Germline assignment: CDR1 MNHEY and CDR2 SMNVEV (reference sequence). The length of the CDR3 is 17 residues. The CDR3 nucleotides read TGTGCCAGCAGTACCTCGGGACTAGCGGGAGTTGAGCACGAGCAGTACTTC. This sequence encodes CASSTSGLAGVEHEQYF.

V gene TRBV27 combines with J gene TRBJ2-1; D is undetermined. There are 16 residues in the CDR3. Trimming removed 4 bases from V and 2 bases from J, with 15 bases in between. Looked up from germline, CDR1 is MNHEY and CDR2 is SMNVEV (reference sequence). CDR3 protein: CASSSPVRWAYNEQFF. CDR3 sequence (DNA): TGTGCCAGCAGTTCCCCGGTCCGGTGGGCCTACAATGAGCAGTTCTTC.

This clonotype appeared many times. The chain is built from TRBV7-2 and TRBJ2-1, with 8 bases that match TRBD2. CDR3 length equals 16 residues. Germline V gives CDR1 SGHTA, CDR2 FQGNSA. V lost 1 base and J lost 7; bases outside the gene matches: 9. The DNA of the CDR3 is TGTGCCAGCAGCTTAGTTAGGACTAGCCCTTTGAATGAGCAGTTCTTC. This codes for CASSLVRTSPLNEQFF.